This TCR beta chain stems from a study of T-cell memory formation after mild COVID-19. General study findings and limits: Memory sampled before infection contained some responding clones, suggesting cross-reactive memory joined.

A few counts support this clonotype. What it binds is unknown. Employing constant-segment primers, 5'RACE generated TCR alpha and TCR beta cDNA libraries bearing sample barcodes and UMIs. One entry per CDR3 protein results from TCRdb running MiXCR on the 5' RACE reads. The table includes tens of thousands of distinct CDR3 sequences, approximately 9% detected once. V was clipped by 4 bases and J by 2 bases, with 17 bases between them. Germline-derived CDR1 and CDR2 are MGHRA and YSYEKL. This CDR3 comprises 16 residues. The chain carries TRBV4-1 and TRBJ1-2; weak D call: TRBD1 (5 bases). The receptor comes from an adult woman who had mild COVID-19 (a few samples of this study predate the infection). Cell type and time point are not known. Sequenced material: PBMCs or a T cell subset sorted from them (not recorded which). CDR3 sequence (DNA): TGCGCCAGCAGCCGTGCGGGGGGGGTATTAAACTATGGCTACACCTTC. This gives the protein CASSRAGGVLNYGYTF.